The clone carrying this TCR beta chain was detected once. Its target is not known. Germline lookup yields CDR1 GTSNPN and CDR2 SVGIG (reference sequence). CDR3 length: 13 residues. Trimming cost V 0 bases and J 7 bases, with 13 bases left between them. 13 Jbeta primers and 60 Vbeta primers were used for the PCR. The data were produced by immunoSEQ multiplex PCR, yet TCRdb's version contains in-frame clones alone and is incomplete. The data show about 200,000 clones, over 60% seen once. The sample originates from a study of cytomegalovirus exposure and HLA in healthy donors. Whole-study findings and limits: Previous analysis showed most TCR beta V segments were productive about 87% or about 30% of the time.

The specimen was PBMCs. This TCR was recovered from a woman between 40 and 55 years old in good health and CMV-seronegative. V gene TRBV30 combines with J gene TRBJ2-7; a weak D match, TRBD2 (5 bases). DNA for the CDR3: TGTGCCTGGAGTGTAATTCACTCGGGGGAGCAGTACTTC. This gives the protein CAWSVIHSGEQYF.